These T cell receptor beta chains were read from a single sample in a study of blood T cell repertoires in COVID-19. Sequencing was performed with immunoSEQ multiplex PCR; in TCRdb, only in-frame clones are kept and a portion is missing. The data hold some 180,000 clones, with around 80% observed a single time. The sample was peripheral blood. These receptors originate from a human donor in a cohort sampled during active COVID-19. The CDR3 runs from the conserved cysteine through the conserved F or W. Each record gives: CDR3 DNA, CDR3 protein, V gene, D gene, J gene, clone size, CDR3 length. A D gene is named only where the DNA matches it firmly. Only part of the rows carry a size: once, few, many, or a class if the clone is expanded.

CDR3 DNA: TGTGCCAGCAGCCCCGGGACTAGATCCTACAATGAGCAGTTCTTC
CDR3 protein: CASSPGTRSYNEQFF
V gene: TRBV6-6
D gene: TRBD2
J gene: TRBJ2-1
clone size: once
CDR3 length: 15

CDR3 DNA: TGTGCCAGCAGCCAAGGGACAGGCGGATCCTACGAGCAGTACTTC
CDR3 protein: CASSQGTGGSYEQYF
V gene: TRBV6-5
D gene: TRBD1
J gene: TRBJ2-7
clone size: NA
CDR3 length: 15

CDR3 DNA: TGTGCCAGCAGCCACCCCGGGGGGGCGGGTAAGACCCAGTACTTC
CDR3 protein: CASSHPGGAGKTQYF
V gene: TRBV7-8
D gene: TRBD2
J gene: TRBJ2-5
clone size: NA
CDR3 length: 15

CDR3 DNA: TGTGCCAGCAGCTTAGTGTGGGGGCCCGAAGAGACCCAGTACTTC
CDR3 protein: CASSLVWGPEETQYF
V gene: TRBV11-2
D gene: NA
J gene: TRBJ2-5
clone size: NA
CDR3 length: 15

CDR3 DNA: TGTGCCAGCAGTCGACAGAAACACTACGAGCAGTACTTC
CDR3 protein: CASSRQKHYEQYF
V gene: TRBV3-1/TRBV3-2
D gene: NA
J gene: TRBJ2-7
clone size: NA
CDR3 length: 13

CDR3 DNA: TGTGCCAGCAGGGCCGGGGTCGGCTACGAGCAGTACTTC
CDR3 protein: CASRAGVGYEQYF
V gene: TRBV2
D gene: NA
J gene: TRBJ2-7
clone size: NA
CDR3 length: 13

CDR3 DNA: TGTGCCAGTAGTATACAAACAGGGGGCGCCTTCACTGAAGCTTTCTTT
CDR3 protein: CASSIQTGGAFTEAFF
V gene: TRBV19
D gene: TRBD1
J gene: TRBJ1-1
clone size: NA
CDR3 length: 16

CDR3 DNA: TGTGCCAGCAGTGACTCCGCAGGGTGTATCTACCAGCCCCAGCATTTT
CDR3 protein: CASSDSAGCIYQPQHF
V gene: TRBV6-4
D gene: NA
J gene: TRBJ1-5
clone size: NA
CDR3 length: 16

CDR3 DNA: TGTGCCTGGAGTGTAGCAGGGGGGTATGGCTACACCTTC
CDR3 protein: CAWSVAGGYGYTF
V gene: TRBV30
D gene: TRBD1
J gene: TRBJ1-2
clone size: NA
CDR3 length: 13

CDR3 DNA: TGCGCCAGCAGTGAGTCGGGCGGGGGGGCAGGCACAGATACGCAGTATTTT
CDR3 protein: CASSESGGGAGTDTQYF
V gene: TRBV10-2
D gene: TRBD2
J gene: TRBJ2-3
clone size: NA
CDR3 length: 17

CDR3 DNA: TGTGCCAGCAGCGCCGGACAGGGGGTCTCCTACGAGCAGTACTTC
CDR3 protein: CASSAGQGVSYEQYF
V gene: TRBV9
D gene: TRBD1
J gene: TRBJ2-7
clone size: few
CDR3 length: 15

CDR3 DNA: TGTGGGGCATGGTGTAGGGTTAGGGGGGATACGCAGTATTTT
CDR3 protein: CGAWCRVRGDTQYF
V gene: TRBV6-7
D gene: NA
J gene: TRBJ2-3
clone size: few
CDR3 length: 14

CDR3 DNA: TGTGCCAGCAGCCCTATCGTCAGGGGCGTTGAAAAACTGTTTTTT
CDR3 protein: CASSPIVRGVEKLFF
V gene: TRBV7-6
D gene: NA
J gene: TRBJ1-4
clone size: NA
CDR3 length: 15

CDR3 DNA: TGTGCCAGTAGTTCCTACAGGGGGATTGGAAACACTGAAGCTTTCTTT
CDR3 protein: CASSSYRGIGNTEAFF
V gene: TRBV19
D gene: TRBD1
J gene: TRBJ1-1
clone size: NA
CDR3 length: 16

CDR3 DNA: TGTGCCAGCTCCCGGACAGGGGTAACCTACGAGCAGTACTTC
CDR3 protein: CASSRTGVTYEQYF
V gene: TRBV3-1/TRBV3-2
D gene: TRBD1
J gene: TRBJ2-7
clone size: NA
CDR3 length: 14

CDR3 DNA: TGTGCCAGCTCACCACCGGTCTCCAGGGCGGGGGAGACCCAGTACTTC
CDR3 protein: CASSPPVSRAGETQYF
V gene: TRBV18
D gene: NA
J gene: TRBJ2-5
clone size: NA
CDR3 length: 16

CDR3 DNA: TGTGCCAGCAGCTCGGACAGGGGGCGTGGTGGCTACACCTTC
CDR3 protein: CASSSDRGRGGYTF
V gene: TRBV11-2
D gene: TRBD1
J gene: TRBJ1-2
clone size: NA
CDR3 length: 14

CDR3 DNA: TGCGCCAGCAGTGAGTTCGGGACTGAAGCTTTCTTT
CDR3 protein: CASSEFGTEAFF
V gene: TRBV10-2
D gene: NA
J gene: TRBJ1-1
clone size: NA
CDR3 length: 12

CDR3 DNA: TGTGCCAGCAGCCAAGGTGGAGTCGGGGGGGCCGGCACCGGGGAGCTGTTTTTT
CDR3 protein: CASSQGGVGGAGTGELFF
V gene: TRBV4-2
D gene: TRBD2
J gene: TRBJ2-2
clone size: NA
CDR3 length: 18

CDR3 DNA: TGTGCCAGTAGTATCGGGAGGGGAAGTAACAATCAGCCCCAGCATTTT
CDR3 protein: CASSIGRGSNNQPQHF
V gene: TRBV19
D gene: NA
J gene: TRBJ1-5
clone size: NA
CDR3 length: 16